This T cell receptor (beta chain) was documented in a study of blood T cell repertoires in COVID-19. On the study more broadly: The analysed material was cDNA or gDNA that came from T cells, B-cell-depleted T cells, or PBMCs.

V dropped 6 bases and J dropped 4; count of bases not matched to a gene: 5. Germline V CDR1 and CDR2: SGHRS, YFSETQ. CDR3 size: 14 residues. Assay: immunoSEQ multiplex PCR; the TCRdb copy retains only in-frame clones and omits some. The table lists 250,000 to 350,000 clones, nearly 90% of them singletons. The sequencing input was PBMCs or T cells enriched from blood (not recorded which). The chain couples TRBV5-1 to TRBJ2-5, with TRBD2 matching over 11 bases. The sequence came from a woman in her twenties or thirties who had recovered from COVID-19. The CDR3 region is CASTDTSGGETQYF. The CDR3 DNA reads TGCGCCAGCACCGACACTAGCGGGGGAGAGACCCAGTACTTC.